A selection of T cell receptor beta chains follows, all from one sample in a study of blood T cell repertoires in COVID-19. Produced via immunoSEQ multiplex PCR; TCRdb's table is partial and in-frame only. The profile shows 300,000 to 350,000 clones, about 88% of them singletons. The sequencing input was PBMCs or T cells enriched from blood (not recorded which). The receptors were sampled from a woman aged 25 to 45 who had been exposed to COVID-19. CDR3s include the opening cysteine and the closing phenylalanine or tryptophan. The D gene is left open where the match is weak. The size entry is marked missing in some rows and otherwise reads once, few, many or a size class.

CDR3 length: 15
J gene: TRBJ2-3
D gene: NA
clone size: NA
V gene: TRBV5-1
CDR3 protein: CASSLEQALLDTQYF
CDR3 DNA: TGCGCCAGCAGCTTGGAGCAGGCCCTTTTGGATACGCAGTATTTT

CDR3 length: 13
J gene: TRBJ2-7
D gene: NA
clone size: NA
V gene: TRBV2
CDR3 protein: CASSDVRGYEQYF
CDR3 DNA: TGTGCCAGCAGTGATGTCAGAGGTTACGAGCAGTACTTC

CDR3 length: 16
J gene: TRBJ1-1
D gene: NA
clone size: few
V gene: TRBV4-2
CDR3 protein: CASSQVVRAWNTEAFF
CDR3 DNA: TGTGCCAGCAGCCAAGTAGTGAGGGCCTGGAACACTGAAGCTTTCTTT

CDR3 length: 15
J gene: TRBJ1-2
D gene: NA
clone size: NA
V gene: TRBV3-1/TRBV3-2
CDR3 protein: CASSTRTVSPYGYTF
CDR3 DNA: TGTGCCAGCAGCACCCGGACAGTCTCCCCCTATGGCTACACCTTC

CDR3 length: 13
J gene: TRBJ2-7
D gene: NA
clone size: NA
V gene: TRBV19
CDR3 protein: CASSGALGNEQYF
CDR3 DNA: TGTGCCAGCTCAGGGGCTCTTGGGAACGAGCAGTACTTC

CDR3 length: 14
J gene: TRBJ2-7
D gene: NA
clone size: NA
V gene: TRBV27
CDR3 protein: CASSPRRRAYEQYF
CDR3 DNA: TGTGCCAGCTCTCCAAGAAGGAGGGCATACGAGCAGTACTTC

CDR3 length: 17
J gene: TRBJ2-1
D gene: TRBD2
clone size: NA
V gene: TRBV18
CDR3 protein: CASSPPSFSGRFDEQFF
CDR3 DNA: TGTGCCAGCTCACCACCTTCCTTTAGCGGGAGATTCGATGAGCAGTTCTTC

CDR3 length: 13
J gene: TRBJ2-3
D gene: NA
clone size: NA
V gene: TRBV29-1
CDR3 protein: CSVDPGPLDTQYF
CDR3 DNA: TGCAGCGTTGACCCAGGGCCTTTAGATACGCAGTATTTT

CDR3 length: 14
J gene: TRBJ1-5
D gene: NA
clone size: NA
V gene: TRBV5-1
CDR3 protein: CASSENRDTQPQHF
CDR3 DNA: TGCGCCAGCAGCGAAAACCGGGACACTCAGCCCCAGCATTTT

CDR3 length: 17
J gene: TRBJ2-3
D gene: TRBD2
clone size: NA
V gene: TRBV28
CDR3 protein: CASSLPELAGSRGTQYF
CDR3 DNA: TGTGCCAGCAGTTTACCGGAGCTAGCGGGATCCCGTGGGACGCAGTATTTT

CDR3 length: 12
J gene: TRBJ1-5
D gene: TRBD1
clone size: NA
V gene: TRBV3-1/TRBV3-2
CDR3 protein: CASSRGSQPQHF
CDR3 DNA: TGTGCCAGCTCCAGGGGGAGTCAGCCCCAGCATTTT

CDR3 length: 13
J gene: TRBJ1-6
D gene: NA
clone size: once
V gene: TRBV19
CDR3 protein: CASSIDRGSPLHF
CDR3 DNA: TGTGCCAGTAGTATAGATCGCGGTTCACCCCTCCACTTT

CDR3 length: 15
J gene: TRBJ1-3
D gene: TRBD1
clone size: NA
V gene: TRBV6-1
CDR3 protein: CASSERQGEGNTIYF
CDR3 DNA: TGTGCCAGCAGTGAACGACAGGGAGAAGGAAACACCATATATTTT

CDR3 length: 16
J gene: TRBJ2-2
D gene: TRBD2
clone size: NA
V gene: TRBV7-8
CDR3 protein: CASSPQLAGTTGELFF
CDR3 DNA: TGTGCCAGCAGCCCCCAACTAGCGGGAACCACCGGGGAGCTGTTTTTT

CDR3 length: 14
J gene: TRBJ2-3
D gene: NA
clone size: NA
V gene: TRBV13
CDR3 protein: CASSLSGVTDTQYF
CDR3 DNA: TGTGCCAGCAGCTTATCCGGGGTGACAGATACGCAGTATTTT

CDR3 length: 12
J gene: TRBJ1-2
D gene: NA
clone size: NA
V gene: TRBV5-1
CDR3 protein: CASSLVGEPYTF
CDR3 DNA: TGCGCCAGCAGCTTGGTTGGGGAGCCCTACACCTTC

CDR3 length: 14
J gene: TRBJ2-1
D gene: TRBD2
clone size: NA
V gene: TRBV2
CDR3 protein: CASSGLAGYNEQFF
CDR3 DNA: TGTGCCAGCAGCGGGCTAGCGGGGTACAATGAGCAGTTCTTC

CDR3 length: 14
J gene: TRBJ2-2
D gene: NA
clone size: NA
V gene: TRBV5-1
CDR3 protein: CASSLTGNTGELFF
CDR3 DNA: TGCGCCAGCAGCTTGACAGGAAACACCGGGGAGCTGTTTTTT

CDR3 length: 15
J gene: TRBJ2-1
D gene: TRBD1
clone size: NA
V gene: TRBV9
CDR3 protein: CASSGPGQGVNEQFF
CDR3 DNA: TGTGCCAGCAGCGGGCCGGGACAGGGTGTTAATGAGCAGTTCTTC

CDR3 length: 14
J gene: TRBJ2-5
D gene: NA
clone size: NA
V gene: TRBV7-2
CDR3 protein: CASSYSSTRETQYF
CDR3 DNA: TGTGCCAGCAGCTACAGCAGTACTCGAGAGACCCAGTACTTC

CDR3 length: 12
J gene: TRBJ2-3
D gene: NA
clone size: NA
V gene: TRBV3-1/TRBV3-2
CDR3 protein: CASSPGGDTQYF
CDR3 DNA: TGTGCCAGCAGCCCCGGCGGAGATACGCAGTATTTT

CDR3 length: 18
J gene: TRBJ1-2
D gene: NA
clone size: few
V gene: TRBV11-2
CDR3 protein: CASSLDGPGTGGNYGYTF
CDR3 DNA: TGTGCCAGCAGCTTAGATGGACCGGGAACGGGGGGAAATTATGGCTACACCTTC

CDR3 length: 12
J gene: TRBJ1-1
D gene: NA
clone size: NA
V gene: TRBV7-9
CDR3 protein: CASSKQGGEAFF
CDR3 DNA: TGTGCCAGCAGCAAACAGGGTGGGGAAGCTTTCTTT

CDR3 length: 16
J gene: TRBJ1-2
D gene: TRBD1
clone size: NA
V gene: TRBV28
CDR3 protein: CASSVGGQGSSYGYTF
CDR3 DNA: TGTGCCAGCAGTGTCGGAGGACAGGGTTCTAGCTATGGCTACACCTTC

CDR3 length: 16
J gene: TRBJ2-1
D gene: TRBD1
clone size: NA
V gene: TRBV28
CDR3 protein: CASTPHSGTGFNEQFF
CDR3 DNA: TGTGCCAGCACCCCTCATTCCGGGACAGGGTTCAATGAGCAGTTCTTC

CDR3 length: 16
J gene: TRBJ2-3
D gene: TRBD2
clone size: NA
V gene: TRBV7-3
CDR3 protein: CASSLSLAGGSDTQYF
CDR3 DNA: TGTGCCAGCAGCTTATCACTAGCGGGAGGTTCAGATACGCAGTATTTT

CDR3 length: 12
J gene: TRBJ1-1
D gene: NA
clone size: NA
V gene: TRBV18
CDR3 protein: CASSPRVPEAFF
CDR3 DNA: TGTGCCAGCTCACCGAGGGTTCCTGAAGCTTTCTTT

CDR3 length: 15
J gene: TRBJ2-3
D gene: TRBD2
clone size: NA
V gene: TRBV10-3
CDR3 protein: CAISMGLAGTDTQYF
CDR3 DNA: TGTGCCATCAGTATGGGACTAGCGGGCACAGATACGCAGTATTTT

CDR3 length: 12
J gene: TRBJ1-2
D gene: TRBD1
clone size: NA
V gene: TRBV28
CDR3 protein: CASTTGDYGYTF
CDR3 DNA: TGTGCCAGCACGACAGGGGACTATGGCTACACCTTC

CDR3 length: 13
J gene: TRBJ1-2
D gene: TRBD1
clone size: NA
V gene: TRBV6-5
CDR3 protein: CATSQGESYGYTF
CDR3 DNA: TGTGCCACCTCACAGGGGGAGTCGTATGGCTACACCTTC

CDR3 length: 17
J gene: TRBJ1-6
D gene: NA
clone size: NA
V gene: TRBV21-1
CDR3 protein: CASSKVGQDGDNSPLHF
CDR3 DNA: TGTGCCAGCAGCAAAGTGGGGCAGGATGGTGATAATTCACCCCTCCACTTT

CDR3 length: 18
J gene: TRBJ2-2
D gene: TRBD2
clone size: NA
V gene: TRBV4-2
CDR3 protein: CASSQVSSGRANTGELFF
CDR3 DNA: TGTGCCAGCAGCCAAGTATCTAGCGGGAGGGCGAACACCGGGGAGCTGTTTTTT

CDR3 length: 19
J gene: TRBJ2-1
D gene: TRBD2
clone size: NA
V gene: TRBV9
CDR3 protein: CASSVDSSGASGIYNEQFF
CDR3 DNA: TGTGCCAGCAGCGTAGATTCCAGTGGGGCTAGCGGGATCTACAATGAGCAGTTCTTC

CDR3 length: 14
J gene: TRBJ1-2
D gene: NA
clone size: NA
V gene: TRBV11-1
CDR3 protein: CAICRGKQSYGYTF
CDR3 DNA: TGTGCCATCTGCCGGGGAAAACAGAGCTATGGCTACACCTTC

CDR3 length: 15
J gene: TRBJ2-7
D gene: TRBD1
clone size: NA
V gene: TRBV7-9
CDR3 protein: CASSLVGTGFYEQYF
CDR3 DNA: TGTGCCAGCAGCCTTGTTGGGACAGGGTTTTACGAGCAGTACTTC

CDR3 length: 14
J gene: TRBJ1-2
D gene: TRBD1
clone size: NA
V gene: TRBV6-5
CDR3 protein: CAGRSGTVNYGYTF
CDR3 DNA: TGTGCCGGCCGGTCCGGGACAGTAAACTATGGCTACACCTTC

CDR3 length: 14
J gene: TRBJ2-4
D gene: TRBD1
clone size: once
V gene: TRBV5-1
CDR3 protein: CASSLEGTGIAQYF
CDR3 DNA: TGCGCCAGCAGCTTGGAGGGGACAGGGATAGCGCAGTACTTC

CDR3 length: 13
J gene: TRBJ1-6
D gene: NA
clone size: NA
V gene: TRBV30
CDR3 protein: CAWSAGLNSPLHF
CDR3 DNA: TGTGCCTGGAGTGCAGGGCTGAATTCACCCCTCCACTTT

CDR3 length: 14
J gene: TRBJ2-5
D gene: NA
clone size: NA
V gene: TRBV3-1/TRBV3-2
CDR3 protein: CASSQDWGMETQYF
CDR3 DNA: TGTGCCAGCAGCCAAGATTGGGGCATGGAAACCCAGTACTTC

CDR3 length: 14
J gene: TRBJ2-7
D gene: NA
clone size: NA
V gene: TRBV5-1
CDR3 protein: CASSVQVPDYEQYF
CDR3 DNA: TGCGCCAGCAGCGTACAGGTCCCCGACTACGAGCAGTACTTC